The 27 T cell receptor beta chains below all came from one sample that was sequenced in a study of blood T cell repertoires in COVID-19. Profiling relied on immunoSEQ multiplex PCR, and the TCRdb table lists in-frame clones only, not all of them. The sample has approximately 350,000 clones; about 89% are singletons. The specimen was peripheral blood. The receptors here all came from a woman in her twenties or thirties with COVID-19, enrolled during active disease.

The chain couples TRBV6-2 or TRBV6-3 to TRBJ1-2; possible D gene TRBD1, 6 bases. V was clipped by 2 bases and J by 8 bases, with 12 bases between them. Germline lookup yields CDR1 MNHEY and CDR2 SVGEGT. The CDR3 loop spans 13 amino acids. The CDR3: CASSYRTVVGYTF. In DNA form, the CDR3 reads TGTGCCAGCAGTTACCGGACAGTTGTCGGCTACACCTTC.

V usage is TRBV5-1 and J usage is TRBJ2-5; 7 nucleotides align to TRBD1. This CDR3 is built from 15 residues. V gave up 2 bases and J gave up 5 bases; unmatched junction bases: 9. In germline, CDR1 is SGHRS, CDR2 YFSETQ. CDR3 sequence reads: CASSLARQGPETQYF. DNA of the CDR3: TGCGCCAGCAGCTTAGCAAGACAGGGACCGGAGACCCAGTACTTC.

This chain joins TRBV3-1 (or the pseudogene TRBV3-2) and TRBJ2-1, with TRBD2 matching over 14 bases. Trimming at V came to 4 bases and at J to 8 bases, leaving 1 base not matched to a gene. Germline V lookup: CDR1 LGHDT, CDR2 YNNKEL (reference sequence). The CDR3 length is 14 residues. CDR3 bases: TGTGCCAGCAGCCGGGGACTAGCGGGGGATGAGCAGTTCTTC. Translation gives CASSRGLAGDEQFF.

Regarding this clone: Other DNA sequences of this sample code for an identical CDR3. This chain connects TRBV11-1 to TRBJ2-1, with TRBD1 matching over 10 bases. With 5 bases clipped from V and 7 bases from J, the junction kept 5 bases outside the gene matches. In germline, CDR1 is SGHAT, CDR2 FQDESV (reference sequence). The CDR3 runs to 14 residues. The CDR3 loop is CASSPRDRGNEQFF. The DNA for the CDR3 is TGTGCCAGCAGCCCCCGGGACAGGGGAAATGAGCAGTTCTTC.

The chain's CDR3 is CASSLDRGSEQYF. CDR3 coding DNA: TGTGCCAGCAGCTTGGACAGGGGGAGCGAGCAGTACTTC. J is TRBJ2-7 and V is TRBV7-9; 10 bases are a match to TRBD1. Trimming took 3 bases from V and 6 from J; bases not matched to a gene: 2. Germline CDR1 is SEHNR and CDR2 is FQNEAQ (reference sequence). The CDR3 has 13 residues.

V and J are TRBV27 and TRBJ1-1, with D perhaps matching TRBD1 (5 bases). Germline lookup yields CDR1 MNHEY and CDR2 SMNVEV (reference sequence). The CDR3 totals 13 residues. V was clipped by 5 bases and J by 1 base, with 8 bases between them. The CDR3 nucleotides read TGTGCCAGCAGTACCGGGGGGAACACTGAAGCTTTCTTT. Its translation is CASSTGGNTEAFF.

The genes are TRBV11-3 and TRBJ2-7; maybe TRBD1 (5 bases). Germline CDR1 reads SGHNT; CDR2 reads YENEEA. With 2 bases removed from V and 2 bases from J, the gap between germline ends came to 7 bases. The CDR3 sequence is 13 residues long. The CDR3 reads CASSLYRPYEQYV. DNA of the CDR3: TGTGCCAGCAGCTTATACAGGCCCTACGAGCAGTACGTC.

This chain links TRBV2 with TRBJ1-2, with 8 bases aligning to TRBD1. This CDR3 has 13 residues. V shed 7 bases, J shed 10 bases, and the junction held 11 bases outside the gene matches. Germline V gene sequence: CDR1 SNHLY, CDR2 FYNNEI. CDR3 protein: CASTDRDSIVYTF. CDR3 coding DNA: TGTGCCAGCACGGACAGGGACTCTATCGTCTACACCTTC. Looking up the rest from reference TRBV2 and TRBJ1-2 gives the full variable domain: EPEVTQTPSHQVTQMGQEVILRCVPISNHLYFYWYRQILGQKVEFLVSFYNNEISEKSEIFDDQFSVERPDGSNFTLKIRSTKLEDSAMYFCASTDRDSIVYTFGSGTRLTVV.

V is TRBV7-9 and J is TRBJ1-1; D gene unclear. This CDR3 is built from 12 residues. Germline loops: CDR1 SEHNR, CDR2 FQNEAQ (reference sequence). V was trimmed by 1 base and J by 5 bases, leaving 5 bases between them. The CDR3 sequence is CASSLGPTEAFF. CDR3 nucleotides: TGTGCCAGCAGCTTAGGGCCGACTGAAGCTTTCTTT.

The V call is TRBV21-1, the J call TRBJ1-5; the table's D call, TRBD1, has no DNA check behind it. TRBV21-1 is a pseudogene segment. This CDR3 comprises 17 residues. The CDR3 reads CASSKARGRAVGQPQHF. The CDR3 region has the DNA TGTGCCAGCAGCAAAGCGAGAGGCAGGGCTGTGGGGCAGCCCCAGCATTTT.

The chain links TRBV19 to TRBJ2-3; possibly TRBD1 for D (7 bases). Deletions cut 3 bases from V and 7 bases from J, with 14 bases between. The V gene's germline CDR1 is LNHDA and CDR2 SQIVND (reference sequence). The CDR3 has 14 residues. As DNA, the CDR3 is TGTGCCAGTAGTATCCCAGGGGGGACATATACGCAGTATTTT. It yields the protein CASSIPGGTYTQYF.

The rearrangement uses TRBV10-3 and TRBJ2-2; possibly TRBD2 for D (5 bases). Germline CDR1 is ENHRY and CDR2 is SYGVKD. The CDR3 totals 20 residues. The V and J ends lost 6 bases and 0 bases respectively, with 26 bases between them. CDR3 in amino acids: CAISGVPRALVNANTGELFF. In nucleotides, the CDR3 is TGTGCCATCAGCGGGGTTCCTCGGGCCCTAGTAAACGCGAACACCGGGGAGCTGTTTTTT.

The chain has TRBV28 and TRBJ2-1; D perhaps matches TRBD1 (7 bases). Germline assignment: CDR1 MDHEN and CDR2 SYDVKM. The length of the CDR3 is 14 residues. Trimming removed 5 bases at V and 12 bases at J, with 20 bases between. The CDR3 region has the DNA TGTGCCAGCAGTCTATCGGCGGATCAGGGGGGGCAGTTCTTC. Amino acids: CASSLSADQGGQFF.

This chain uses TRBV28 with TRBJ2-5; 14 positions match TRBD2. The V and J ends lost 5 bases and 4 bases, in that order; junction bases with no gene match: 18. CDR1 and CDR2 from the germline V gene are MDHEN and SYDVKM. There are 20 residues in the CDR3. This CDR3 reads CASSPHLASTSGRAGETQYF. The CDR3 DNA is TGTGCCAGCAGTCCCCACTTAGCCTCGACTAGCGGGAGGGCCGGAGAGACCCAGTACTTC. The entire variable domain, with the rest obtained from reference TRBV28 and TRBJ2-5, is as follows: DVKVTQSSRYLVKRTGEKVFLECVQDMDHENMFWYRQDPGLGLRLIYFSYDVKMKEKGDIPEGYSVSREKKERFSLILESASTNQTSMYLCASSPHLASTSGRAGETQYFGPGTRLLVL.

This chain links TRBV3-1 (or the pseudogene TRBV3-2) with TRBJ2-7; 8 bases agree with TRBD2. After removal of 4 bases from V and 3 bases from J, the junction contained 8 bases not matched to a gene. This CDR3 is 15 amino acids long. Germline CDR1 is LGHDT and CDR2 is YNNKEL (reference sequence). CDR3 nucleotides: TGTGCCAGCAGCCCCGCAGCGGGGGCGCTCTACGAGCAGTACTTC. This translates into CASSPAAGALYEQYF.

A single count supports this clone. The chain links TRBV29-1 to TRBJ1-2, with TRBD1 as a possible D gene (5 bases). The CDR3 spans 14 residues. Germline V CDR1 and CDR2: SQVTM, ANQGSEA. V shed 4 bases and J shed 0 bases, with 12 bases lying between them. Here the CDR3 DNA reads TGCAGCGTTGCGGGGGAGGGAGCTAACTATGGCTACACCTTC. Its translation: CSVAGEGANYGYTF.

The CDR3 is CASSAAGELFF. The CDR3 bases are TGTGCCAGCAGCGCGGCCGGGGAGCTGTTTTTT. The J gene is TRBJ2-2, the V gene TRBV6-5; D is undetermined. CDR3 length: 11 amino acids. Trimming left V 6 bases short and J 6 bases short, with 5 bases between. Germline CDR1 MNHEY, CDR2 SVGAGI.

This clone was found once. The J gene is TRBJ1-1, the V gene TRBV27; D might be TRBD1 (5 bases). The germline V and J ends were trimmed by 3 bases and 5 bases, with 13 bases remaining between them. Germline CDR1 reads MNHEY; CDR2 reads SMNVEV (reference sequence). The CDR3 runs 14 residues. The CDR3 reads CASSFWGDETEAFF. DNA of the CDR3: TGTGCCAGCAGTTTTTGGGGGGATGAAACTGAAGCTTTCTTT.

This clone has just one count. The chain uses TRBV6-5 and TRBJ1-1; no definite D call. The CDR3 has 13 residues. V was pared by 5 bases and J by 8 bases, with 15 bases between. Germline loops: CDR1 MNHEY, CDR2 SVGAGI. Here the CDR3 reads CASSQVGWFEAFF. CDR3 in DNA: TGTGCCAGCAGTCAGGTTGGTTGGTTCGAAGCTTTCTTT.

The chain employs TRBV19 and TRBJ2-2, with 8 bases that match TRBD2. After removal of 0 bases from V and 2 bases from J, the junction contained 5 bases not matched to a gene. Germline CDR1 is LNHDA and CDR2 is SQIVND (reference sequence). The CDR3 has 17 amino acids. CDR3 sequence reads: CASSIEGSGTNTGELFF. The CDR3, as DNA: TGTGCCAGTAGTATAGAAGGTAGCGGGACCAACACCGGGGAGCTGTTTTTT.

The gene calls are TRBV27 and TRBJ2-7, with TRBD1 matching 9 bases. Trimming removed 3 bases from V and 0 bases from J; junction bases left unmatched: 6. Per the germline V gene, CDR1 is MNHEY and CDR2 is SMNVEV (reference sequence). The CDR3 has 16 residues. As DNA, the CDR3 is TGTGCCAGCAGTTTCGACGGGACAGGGTCCTCCTACGAGCAGTACTTC. Protein: CASSFDGTGSSYEQYF.

V usage is TRBV12-5 and J usage is TRBJ2-2; TRBD2 agrees at 8 bases. V shed 6 bases and J 3 bases; nucleotides not matched to a gene: 6. Looked up from germline, CDR1 is LGHNT and CDR2 is FRNRAP. This CDR3 is 15 amino acids long. For the CDR3, the DNA is TGTGCTAGTGGACCTGGACTAGCCGACACCGGGGAGCTGTTTTTT. It encodes CASGPGLADTGELFF.

The rearrangement uses TRBV11-2 and TRBJ2-7, with a possible D match to TRBD1 (7 bases). Germline assignment: CDR1 SGHAT and CDR2 FQNNGV. This CDR3 spans 19 amino acids. Trimming pared 5 bases from V and 3 bases from J, leaving 29 bases between. CDR3 in DNA: TGTGCCAGCAGCCCCAACAGGGGAAGGAGGAGGGGGGAGATCTACGAGCAGTACTTC. It codes for CASSPNRGRRRGEIYEQYF.

V is TRBV6-6 and J is TRBJ1-2; 8 nucleotides match TRBD1. The CDR3 totals 18 residues. Germline-derived CDR1 and CDR2 are MNHNY and SVGAGI (reference sequence). Unmatched junction bases numbered 17, after V lost 5 bases and J lost 3 bases. The CDR3 nucleotides read TGTGCCAGCAGTCCTTACGCGGCCCGGACAGGGAAGGACTATGGCTACACCTTC. Protein product: CASSPYAARTGKDYGYTF.

The chain links TRBV7-8 to TRBJ2-2; 8 bases line up with TRBD2. The CDR3 consists of 21 residues. The ends lost 3 bases at V and 1 base at J; junction bases unmatched: 19. From germline, CDR1 is SGHVS and CDR2 FQNEAQ. Here the CDR3 reads CASSFPKRESPSSGNTGELFF. CDR3 sequence (DNA): TGTGCCAGCAGCTTTCCCAAGCGGGAGAGTCCTAGTTCCGGGAACACCGGGGAGCTGTTTTTT.

The chain couples TRBV13 to TRBJ2-1; 7 bases line up with TRBD2. CDR1 and CDR2 (germline): PRHDT, FYEKMQ (reference sequence). CDR3 length: 16 residues. Trimming at V came to 0 bases and at J to 5 bases, leaving 7 bases not matched to a gene. CDR3 sequence (DNA): TGTGCCAGCAGCTTAGGCCGAGCGGGAACCGACAATGAGCAGTTCTTC. Protein product: CASSLGRAGTDNEQFF.

The J gene is TRBJ1-5, the V gene TRBV7-2; a weak D match, TRBD1 (6 bases). The V end was cut by 1 base, the J end by 3 bases, with 16 bases between. Germline V gene sequence: CDR1 SGHTA, CDR2 FQGNSA. CDR3 length equals 17 residues. CDR3 protein: CASSLGGGSGLNQPQHF. In DNA form, the CDR3 reads TGTGCCAGCAGCTTAGGCGGGGGCTCAGGACTCAATCAGCCCCAGCATTTT. The full variable domain, in which reference TRBV7-2 and TRBJ1-5 provide the parts outside the CDR3, is GAGVSQSPSNKVTEKGKDVELRCDPISGHTALYWYRQSLGQGLEFLIYFQGNSAPDKSGLPSDRFSAERTGGSVSTLTIQRTQQEDSAVYLCASSLGGGSGLNQPQHFGDGTRLSIL.